A selection of T cell receptor beta chains follows, all from one sample in a study of shared clonotypes between healthy human individuals. Only in-frame clones appear in the TCRdb table, and some are missing; sequencing was by immunoSEQ multiplex PCR. The sample lists 640,000 or so clones; around 72% were seen once. Sequencing used memory CD4+ T cells sorted from blood. The source of these receptors is a woman in her 30s in good health. CDR3s include the opening cysteine and the closing phenylalanine or tryptophan. The D gene is left open where the match is weak. Rows give clone size only sometimes, using once, few, many, or a class for an expanded clone.

>TRBJ2-7|-|TRBV4-1|-
TGCGCCAGCAGCCAAGATTGGGGGGCCTACGAGCAGTACTTC
CASSQDWGAYEQYF
>TRBJ1-2|TRBD1|TRBV27|-
TGTGCCAGCAGTTTGAATCAGGGGGCGGGTGGCTACACCTTC
CASSLNQGAGGYTF
>TRBJ2-1|-|TRBV10-3|-
TGTGCCATCAGCGTAAAAGGACCCTTCGCGGAGTGGAATGAGCAGTTCTTC
CAISVKGPFAEWNEQFF
>TRBJ2-1|TRBD1|TRBV4-1|-
TGCGCCAGCAGCCAAGGAGGGACAGTGTACAATGAGCAGTTCTTC
CASSQGGTVYNEQFF
>TRBJ1-5|TRBD1|TRBV28|-
TGTGCTACAGCGGGACAGGATAGTCAGCCCCAGCATTTT
CATAGQDSQPQHF
>TRBJ2-5|TRBD2|TRBV7-2|-
TGTGCCAGCAGCGTCTTGGGGAGGGCCGGTGAGACCCAGTACTTC
CASSVLGRAGETQYF
>TRBJ2-7|TRBD1|TRBV2|-
TGTGCCAGCAGGACAGGGACAGGGGGCTACGAGCAGTACTTC
CASRTGTGGYEQYF
>TRBJ2-7|-|TRBV6-6|-
TGTGCCAGCAGTTTACGGCAGAGATCCTACGAGCAGTACTTC
CASSLRQRSYEQYF
>TRBJ2-1|-|TRBV4-2|-
TGTGCCAGCAGCCAACCGGGACTGAAGACGGTAGATGAGCAGTTCTTC
CASSQPGLKTVDEQFF
>TRBJ2-5|-|TRBV11-2|-
TGTGCCAGCAGCCCCCCGGGGACCGGGGCGAAGACCCAGTACTTC
CASSPPGTGAKTQYF
>TRBJ2-2|-|TRBV6-5|-
TGTGCCAGCAGTTACTACACAGGGATCGCCGGGGAGCTGTTTTTT
CASSYYTGIAGELFF
>TRBJ2-7|TRBD1|TRBV13|-
TGTGCCAGCAGCCCTACCCAGACAGGGTGGGAGCAGTACTTC
CASSPTQTGWEQYF
>TRBJ1-4|-|TRBV30|-
TGTGCCTGGAGCTCTGAGTTTATAACTAATGAAAAACTGTTTTTT
CAWSSEFITNEKLFF
>TRBJ2-3|TRBD2|TRBV6-1|-
TGTGCCAGCAGTGTAGCGGGAGCGACAGATACGCAGTATTTT
CASSVAGATDTQYF
>TRBJ1-6|-|TRBV6-1|few
TGTGCCAGCAGCCCTGACGGGGGGGTCAATTCACCCCTCCACTTT
CASSPDGGVNSPLHF